This T cell receptor (beta chain) was documented in a study of regulatory T cells in long-lasting Graves disease. Turning to the study itself: By definition, persistent Graves' disease involved antithyroid drugs for over 5 years alongside positive TSH receptor antibodies.

This clonotype was observed a handful of times. The antigen is unknown. The germline V and J ends were trimmed by 0 bases and 5 bases, with 14 bases remaining between them. This CDR3 is built from 15 residues. Germline assignment: CDR1 LGHDT and CDR2 YNNKEL (reference sequence). Building the TCR beta libraries relied on iRepertoire HTBI primers, and CDR3 regions underwent Arm-PCR. TCRdb redid the calling of the multiplex PCR reads with MiXCR, one entry per CDR3 protein. This table holds roughly 490,000 distinct CDR3 sequences, 22% found once. Overall study findings and caveats: Persistent Graves' patients had lower TCR diversity than newly diagnosed ones. Whereas about a thousand public clonotypes were shared by new patients, persistent patients shared more, at approximately 2,700. With persistent disease, TRBV28, TRBJ1-2 and TRBJ2-5 were the favored segments.

The sample's time point: persistent/refractory GD, antithyroid drugs over 5 years with positive TRAb. PBMCs provided the RNA from which the TCR library was made. V gene TRBV3-1 combines with J gene TRBJ2-7; possibly TRBD1 or TRBD2 for D (6 bases each). Sequenced here: peripheral blood mononuclear cells (PBMCs), sampled when the disease was refractory, from a patient treated with antithyroid drugs. The origin of this receptor is a female donor with Graves disease. The CDR3 reads CASSQETGGPNEQYF. In DNA form, the CDR3 reads TGTGCCAGCAGCCAAGAGACAGGAGGGCCAAACGAGCAGTACTTC.